This T cell receptor (beta chain) was recorded in a study of shared clonotypes between healthy human individuals. Study-wide results and caveats: Non-shared clonotypes were found to have lower generation probabilities than the clonotypes that were shared by all four of the sorted-subset donors.

CD45RO-negative, CCR7-positively selected cells formed the naive CD8 fraction, excluding terminally differentiated effector memory CD45RA+ cells. Generated by immunoSEQ multiplex PCR, the TCRdb table keeps only in-frame clones and is missing some. Among roughly 2,000,000 clones listed, about 95% were seen once. About this clone itself: What it binds is not known.

The germline V gene has CDR1 SGHTA and CDR2 FQGTGA. This CDR3 is built from 13 residues. Trimming at V came to 5 bases and at J to 6 bases, leaving 5 bases not matched to a gene. The chain combines TRBV7-3 with TRBJ1-1; 8 nucleotides match TRBD1. Source material: naive CD8+ T cells sorted from blood. The receptor was derived from a man between 18 and 35 years old in good health. The CDR3 region has the DNA TGTGCCAGCAGCCAAGGACAGGGCGCTGAAGCTTTCTTT. Its protein is CASSQGQGAEAFF.